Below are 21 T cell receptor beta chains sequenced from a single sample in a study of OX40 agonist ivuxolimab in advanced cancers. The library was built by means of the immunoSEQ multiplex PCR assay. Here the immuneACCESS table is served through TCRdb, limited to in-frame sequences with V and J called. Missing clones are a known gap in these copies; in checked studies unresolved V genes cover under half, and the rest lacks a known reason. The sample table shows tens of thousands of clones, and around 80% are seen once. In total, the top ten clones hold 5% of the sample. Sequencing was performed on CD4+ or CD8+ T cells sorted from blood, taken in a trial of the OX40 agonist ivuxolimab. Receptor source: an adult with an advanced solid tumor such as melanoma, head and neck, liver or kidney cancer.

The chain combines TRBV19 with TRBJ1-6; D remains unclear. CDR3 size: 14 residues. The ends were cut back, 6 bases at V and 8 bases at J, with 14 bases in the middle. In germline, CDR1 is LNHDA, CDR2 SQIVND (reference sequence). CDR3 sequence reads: CASRVLNRDSPLHF. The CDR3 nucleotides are TGTGCCAGTAGAGTATTGAACCGCGATTCACCCCTCCACTTT.

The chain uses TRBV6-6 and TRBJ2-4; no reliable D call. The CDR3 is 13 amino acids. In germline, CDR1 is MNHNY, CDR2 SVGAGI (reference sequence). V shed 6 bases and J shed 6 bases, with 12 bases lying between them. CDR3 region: CASSRPPGNIQYF. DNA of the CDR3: TGTGCCAGCAGCCGTCCCCCCGGAAACATTCAGTACTTC.

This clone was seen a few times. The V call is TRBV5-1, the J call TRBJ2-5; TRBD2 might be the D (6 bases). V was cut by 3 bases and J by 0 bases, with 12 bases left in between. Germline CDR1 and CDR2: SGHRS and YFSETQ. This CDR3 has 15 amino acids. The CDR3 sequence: CASSSGDGYQETQYF. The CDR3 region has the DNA TGCGCCAGCAGCTCGGGGGACGGGTACCAAGAGACCCAGTACTTC.

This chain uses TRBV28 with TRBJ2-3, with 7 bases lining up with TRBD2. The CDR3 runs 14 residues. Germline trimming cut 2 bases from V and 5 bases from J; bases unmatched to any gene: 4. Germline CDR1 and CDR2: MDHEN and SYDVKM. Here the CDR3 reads CASSLGAGVDTQYF. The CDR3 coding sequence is TGTGCCAGCAGTTTAGGGGCGGGAGTAGATACGCAGTATTTT.

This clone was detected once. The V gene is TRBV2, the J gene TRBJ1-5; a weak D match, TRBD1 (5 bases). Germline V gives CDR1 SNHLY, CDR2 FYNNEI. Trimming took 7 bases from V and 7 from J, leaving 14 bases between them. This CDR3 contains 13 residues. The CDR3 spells CASTVGGQQPQHF. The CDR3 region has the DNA TGTGCCAGCACCGTGGGGGGTCAGCAGCCCCAGCATTTT.

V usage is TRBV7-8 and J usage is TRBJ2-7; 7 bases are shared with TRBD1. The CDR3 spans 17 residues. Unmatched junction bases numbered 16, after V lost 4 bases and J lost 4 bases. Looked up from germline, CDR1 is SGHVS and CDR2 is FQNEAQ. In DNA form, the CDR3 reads TGTGCCAGCAGCTCACGAGCGGACAGGCCCTTTATTTACGAGCAGTACTTC. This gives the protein CASSSRADRPFIYEQYF.

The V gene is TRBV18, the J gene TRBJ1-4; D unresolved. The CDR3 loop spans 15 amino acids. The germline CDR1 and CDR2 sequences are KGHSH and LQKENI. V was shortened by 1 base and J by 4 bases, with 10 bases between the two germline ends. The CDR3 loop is CASSPLTSSNEKLFF. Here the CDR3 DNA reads TGTGCCAGCTCACCACTTACCAGCAGTAATGAAAAACTGTTTTTT.

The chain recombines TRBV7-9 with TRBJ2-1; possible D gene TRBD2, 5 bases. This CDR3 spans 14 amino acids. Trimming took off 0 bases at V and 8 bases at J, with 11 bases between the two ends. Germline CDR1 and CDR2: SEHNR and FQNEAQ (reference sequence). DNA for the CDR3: TGTGCCAGCAGCTTAGCATGGAGGAGAGATGAGCAGTTCTTC. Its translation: CASSLAWRRDEQFF.

As DNA, the CDR3 is TGTGCCAGCAGCCGCTCTAGCGGGAGCGTGGAAGAGACCCAGTACTTC. Translation gives CASSRSSGSVEETQYF. This chain uses TRBV11-3 with TRBJ2-5; the match to TRBD2 covers 10 bases. CDR3 length: 16 residues. The V segment lost 5 bases and the J segment 3 bases; nucleotides outside the gene matches: 9. The V gene's germline CDR1 is SGHNT and CDR2 YENEEA.

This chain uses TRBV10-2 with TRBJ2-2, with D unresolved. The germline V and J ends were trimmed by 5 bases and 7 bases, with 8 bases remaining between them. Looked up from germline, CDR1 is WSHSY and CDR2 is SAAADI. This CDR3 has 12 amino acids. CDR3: CASSFTVGELFF. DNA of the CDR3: TGCGCCAGCAGTTTCACGGTCGGGGAGCTGTTTTTT.

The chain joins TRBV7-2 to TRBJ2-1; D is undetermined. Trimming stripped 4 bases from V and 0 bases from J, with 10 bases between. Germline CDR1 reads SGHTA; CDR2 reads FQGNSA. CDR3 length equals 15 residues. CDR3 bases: TGTGCCAGCAGCTCGATGCCAAGCTCCTACAATGAGCAGTTCTTC. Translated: CASSSMPSSYNEQFF.

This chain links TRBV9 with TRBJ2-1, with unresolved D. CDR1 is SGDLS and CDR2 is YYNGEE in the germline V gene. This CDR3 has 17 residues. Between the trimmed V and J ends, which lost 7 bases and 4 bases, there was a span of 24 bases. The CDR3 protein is CASPTVTEVAVYNEQFF. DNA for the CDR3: TGTGCCAGCCCTACAGTCACCGAGGTGGCCGTTTACAATGAGCAGTTCTTC.

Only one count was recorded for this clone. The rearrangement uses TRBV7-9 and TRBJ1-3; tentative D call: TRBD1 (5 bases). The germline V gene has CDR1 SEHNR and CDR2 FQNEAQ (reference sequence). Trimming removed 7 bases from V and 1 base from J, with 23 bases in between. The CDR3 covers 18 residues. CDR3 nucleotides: TGTGCCAGCACCTCACACCGAGGGACGCGCCCTTCTGGAAACACCATATATTTT. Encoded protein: CASTSHRGTRPSGNTIYF.

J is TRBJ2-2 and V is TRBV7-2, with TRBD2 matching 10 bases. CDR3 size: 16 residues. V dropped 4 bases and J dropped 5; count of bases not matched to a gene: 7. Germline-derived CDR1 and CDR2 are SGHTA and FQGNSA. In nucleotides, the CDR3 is TGTGCCAGCAGCTATTTTAGCGGGGGGCGTACCGGGGAGCTGTTTTTT. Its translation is CASSYFSGGRTGELFF.

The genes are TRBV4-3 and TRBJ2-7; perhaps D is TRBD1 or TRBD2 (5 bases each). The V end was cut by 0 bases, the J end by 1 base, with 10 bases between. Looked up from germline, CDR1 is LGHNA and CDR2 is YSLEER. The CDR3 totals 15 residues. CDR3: CASSQDRGSSYEQYF. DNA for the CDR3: TGCGCCAGCAGCCAAGATCGGGGCAGTTCCTACGAGCAGTACTTC.

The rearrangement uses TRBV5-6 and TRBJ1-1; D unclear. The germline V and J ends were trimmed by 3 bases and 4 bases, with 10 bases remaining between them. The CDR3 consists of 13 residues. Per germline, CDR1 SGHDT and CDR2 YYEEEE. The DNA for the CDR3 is TGTGCCAGCAGCTATTATTCGGGCACTGAAGCTTTCTTT. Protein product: CASSYYSGTEAFF.

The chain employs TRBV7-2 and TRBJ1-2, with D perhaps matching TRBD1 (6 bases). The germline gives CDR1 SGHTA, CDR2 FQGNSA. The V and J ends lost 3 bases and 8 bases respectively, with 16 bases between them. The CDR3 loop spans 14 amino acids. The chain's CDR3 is CASSFAGGAPGYTF. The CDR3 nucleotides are TGTGCCAGCAGCTTCGCCGGGGGCGCCCCGGGCTACACCTTC.

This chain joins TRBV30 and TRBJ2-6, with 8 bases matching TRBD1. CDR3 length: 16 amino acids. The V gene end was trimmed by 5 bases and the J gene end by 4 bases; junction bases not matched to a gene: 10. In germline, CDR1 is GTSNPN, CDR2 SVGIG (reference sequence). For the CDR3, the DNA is TGTGCCTGGTGCAGGACAGGGAAGGACGGGGCCAACGTCCTGACTTTC. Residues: CAWCRTGKDGANVLTF.

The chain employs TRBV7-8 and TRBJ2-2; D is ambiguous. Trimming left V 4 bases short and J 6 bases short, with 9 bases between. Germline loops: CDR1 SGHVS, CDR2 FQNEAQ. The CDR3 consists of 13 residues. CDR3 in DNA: TGTGCCAGCAGCTCCTACGTCTCCGGGGAGCTGTTTTTT. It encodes CASSSYVSGELFF.

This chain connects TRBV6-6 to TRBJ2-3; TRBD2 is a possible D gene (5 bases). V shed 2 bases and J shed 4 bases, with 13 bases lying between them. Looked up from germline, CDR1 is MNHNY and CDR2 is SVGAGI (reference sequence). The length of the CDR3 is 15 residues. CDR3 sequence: CASSYGGSTPDTQYF. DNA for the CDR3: TGTGCCAGCAGTTACGGTGGGAGCACCCCAGATACGCAGTATTTT.

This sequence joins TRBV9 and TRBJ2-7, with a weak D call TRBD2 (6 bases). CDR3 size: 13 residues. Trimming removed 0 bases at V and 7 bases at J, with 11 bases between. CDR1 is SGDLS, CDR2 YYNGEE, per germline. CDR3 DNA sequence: TGTGCCAGCAGCGTAGAAGGAGGGTCTGAGCAGTACTTC. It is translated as CASSVEGGSEQYF.